This T cell receptor (beta chain) was observed in a study of shared T cell receptors in the human thymus. This CDR3 comprises 15 residues. Trimming took 7 bases from V and 3 from J; bases not matched to a gene: 8. CDR1 is LGHNT and CDR2 is FRNRAP in the germline V gene. Profiled with immunoSEQ multiplex PCR; TCRdb holds only in-frame clones, not every one. The repertoire holds some 700,000 clones, over 75% seen once, with 0.0085% to 0.012% in the top ten. The sample was also linked to a second study, of human thymus T cells.

Specimen: thymocytes. The chain joins TRBV12-5 to TRBJ1-3; TRBD1 matches 8 bases. The sequence derives from a boy under two years old with a congenital heart defect. CDR3 region: CASVVDRGHGNTIYF. The CDR3, as DNA: TGTGCTAGTGTCGTCGACAGGGGCCATGGAAACACCATATATTTT.